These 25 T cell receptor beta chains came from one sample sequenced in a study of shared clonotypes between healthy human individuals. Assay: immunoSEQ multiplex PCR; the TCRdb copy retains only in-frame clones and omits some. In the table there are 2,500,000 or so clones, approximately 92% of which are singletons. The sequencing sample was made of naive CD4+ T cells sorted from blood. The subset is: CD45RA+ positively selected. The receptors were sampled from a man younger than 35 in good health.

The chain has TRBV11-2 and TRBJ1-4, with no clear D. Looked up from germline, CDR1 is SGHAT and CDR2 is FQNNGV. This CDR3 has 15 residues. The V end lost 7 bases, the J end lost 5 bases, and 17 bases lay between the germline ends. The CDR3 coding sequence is TGTGCCAGCACCTCATCCCCGCAGTCAAATGAAAAACTGTTTTTT. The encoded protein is CASTSSPQSNEKLFF.

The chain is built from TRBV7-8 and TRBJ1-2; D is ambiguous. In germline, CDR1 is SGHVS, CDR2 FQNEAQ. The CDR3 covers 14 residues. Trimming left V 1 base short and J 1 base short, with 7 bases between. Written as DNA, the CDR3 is TGTGCCAGCAGCTTAGTGGGTAGTAACTATGGCTACACCTTC. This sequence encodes CASSLVGSNYGYTF.

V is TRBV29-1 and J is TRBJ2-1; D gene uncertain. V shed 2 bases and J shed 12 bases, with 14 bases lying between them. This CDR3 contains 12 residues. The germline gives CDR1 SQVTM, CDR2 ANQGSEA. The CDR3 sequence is CSVERPGTGQFF. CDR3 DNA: TGCAGCGTTGAAAGACCCGGAACGGGGCAGTTCTTC.

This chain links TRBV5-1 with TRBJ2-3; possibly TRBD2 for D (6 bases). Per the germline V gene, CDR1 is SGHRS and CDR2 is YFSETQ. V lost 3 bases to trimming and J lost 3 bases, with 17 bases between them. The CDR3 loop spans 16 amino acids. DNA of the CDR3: TGCGCCAGCAGCTGGCTCGGGGGAGTGGGGACAGATACGCAGTATTTT. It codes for CASSWLGGVGTDTQYF.

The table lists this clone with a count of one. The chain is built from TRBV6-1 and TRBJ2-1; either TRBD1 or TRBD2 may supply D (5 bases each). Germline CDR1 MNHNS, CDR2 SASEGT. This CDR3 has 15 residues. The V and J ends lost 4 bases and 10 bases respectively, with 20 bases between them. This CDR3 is CASSVKGPSTGEQFF. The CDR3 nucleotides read TGTGCCAGCAGTGTAAAGGGACCCTCGACGGGGGAGCAGTTCTTC.

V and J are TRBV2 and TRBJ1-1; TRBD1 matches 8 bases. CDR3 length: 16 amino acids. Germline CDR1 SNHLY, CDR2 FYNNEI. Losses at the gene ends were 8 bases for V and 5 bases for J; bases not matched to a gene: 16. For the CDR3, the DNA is TGTGCCAGCCTCTCCGGACAGGGTTGGAGTAGGACTGAAGCTTTCTTT. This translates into CASLSGQGWSRTEAFF.

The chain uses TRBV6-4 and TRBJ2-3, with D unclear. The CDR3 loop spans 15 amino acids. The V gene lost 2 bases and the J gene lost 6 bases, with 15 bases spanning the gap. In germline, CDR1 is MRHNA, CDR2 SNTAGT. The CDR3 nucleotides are TGTGCCAGCAGTGACCGTGATCCCCGGATGGATACGCAGTATTTT. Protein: CASSDRDPRMDTQYF.

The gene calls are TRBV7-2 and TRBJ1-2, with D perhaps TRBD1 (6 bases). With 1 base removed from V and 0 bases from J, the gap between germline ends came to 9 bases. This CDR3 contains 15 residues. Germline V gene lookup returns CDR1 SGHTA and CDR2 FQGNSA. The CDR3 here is CASSLVTGPNYGYTF. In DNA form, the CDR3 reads TGTGCCAGCAGCTTAGTGACAGGCCCTAACTATGGCTACACCTTC. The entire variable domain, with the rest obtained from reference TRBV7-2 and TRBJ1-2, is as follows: GAGVSQSPSNKVTEKGKDVELRCDPISGHTALYWYRQSLGQGLEFLIYFQGNSAPDKSGLPSDRFSAERTGGSVSTLTIQRTQQEDSAVYLCASSLVTGPNYGYTFGSGTRLTVV.

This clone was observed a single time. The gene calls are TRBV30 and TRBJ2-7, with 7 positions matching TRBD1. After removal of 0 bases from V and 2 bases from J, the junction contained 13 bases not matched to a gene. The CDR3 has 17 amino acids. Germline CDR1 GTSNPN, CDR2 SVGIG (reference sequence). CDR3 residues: CAWSVLGRQGTTYEQYF. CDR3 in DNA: TGTGCCTGGAGTGTACTGGGCAGACAGGGAACCACCTACGAGCAGTACTTC.

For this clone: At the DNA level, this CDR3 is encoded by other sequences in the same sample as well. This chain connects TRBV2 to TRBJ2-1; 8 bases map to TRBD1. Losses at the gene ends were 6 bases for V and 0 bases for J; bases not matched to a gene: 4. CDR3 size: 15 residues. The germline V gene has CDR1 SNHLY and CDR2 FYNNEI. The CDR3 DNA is TGTGCCAGCAGCCTAGACAGGGGCTCCTACAATGAGCAGTTCTTC. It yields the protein CASSLDRGSYNEQFF.

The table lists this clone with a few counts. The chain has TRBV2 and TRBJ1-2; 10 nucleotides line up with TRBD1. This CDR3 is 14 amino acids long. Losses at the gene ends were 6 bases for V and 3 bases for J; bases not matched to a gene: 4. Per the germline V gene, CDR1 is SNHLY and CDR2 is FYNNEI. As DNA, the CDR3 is TGTGCCAGCAGCCGACAGGGGGCGGACTATGGCTACACCTTC. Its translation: CASSRQGADYGYTF.

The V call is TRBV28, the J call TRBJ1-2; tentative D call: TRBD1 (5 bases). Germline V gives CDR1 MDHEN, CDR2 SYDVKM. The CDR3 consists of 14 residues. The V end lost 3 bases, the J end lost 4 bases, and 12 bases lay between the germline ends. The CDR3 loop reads CASSLAGTVYGYTF. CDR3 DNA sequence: TGTGCCAGCAGTTTGGCGGGGACTGTCTATGGCTACACCTTC.

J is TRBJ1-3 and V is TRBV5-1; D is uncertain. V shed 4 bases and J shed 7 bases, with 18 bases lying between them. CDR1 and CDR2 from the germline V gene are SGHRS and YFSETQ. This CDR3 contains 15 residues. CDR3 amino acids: CASSLDAPPRNTIYF. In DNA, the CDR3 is TGCGCCAGCAGCCTGGACGCTCCCCCCCGGAACACCATATATTTT.

The CDR3 coding sequence is TGTGCCAGCGCGGTACCCAGGGGGATCTCCTACGAGCAGTACTTC. Translation: CASAVPRGISYEQYF. The genes are TRBV6-5 and TRBJ2-7; 7 bases fit TRBD1. The CDR3 runs 15 residues. Germline trimming cut 8 bases from V and 0 bases from J; bases unmatched to any gene: 10. CDR1 and CDR2 from the germline V gene are MNHEY and SVGAGI.

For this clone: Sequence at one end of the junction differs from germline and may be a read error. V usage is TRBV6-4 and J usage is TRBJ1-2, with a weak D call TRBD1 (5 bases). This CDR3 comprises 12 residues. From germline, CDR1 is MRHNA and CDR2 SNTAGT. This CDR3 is CASRPATGETIF. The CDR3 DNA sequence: TGTGCCAGCAGACCAGCTACAGGAGAAACTATTTTC.

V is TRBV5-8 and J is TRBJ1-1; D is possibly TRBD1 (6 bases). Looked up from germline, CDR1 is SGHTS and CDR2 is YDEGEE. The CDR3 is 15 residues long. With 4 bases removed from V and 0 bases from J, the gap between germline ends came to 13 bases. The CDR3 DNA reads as TGTGCCAGCAGCATGAGTCGACAGGTGAACACTGAAGCTTTCTTT. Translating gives CASSMSRQVNTEAFF.

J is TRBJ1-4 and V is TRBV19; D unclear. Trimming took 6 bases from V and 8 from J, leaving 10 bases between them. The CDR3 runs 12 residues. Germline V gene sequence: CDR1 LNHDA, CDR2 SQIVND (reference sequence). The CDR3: CASRGLGEKLFF. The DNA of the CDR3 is TGTGCCAGTAGGGGTTTGGGCGAAAAACTGTTTTTT.

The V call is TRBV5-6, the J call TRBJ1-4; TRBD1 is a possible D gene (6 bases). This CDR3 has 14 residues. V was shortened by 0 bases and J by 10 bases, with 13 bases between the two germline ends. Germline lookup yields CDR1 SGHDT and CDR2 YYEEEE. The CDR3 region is CASSLEGGLGKLFF. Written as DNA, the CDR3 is TGTGCCAGCAGCTTGGAGGGGGGGCTGGGAAAACTGTTTTTT.

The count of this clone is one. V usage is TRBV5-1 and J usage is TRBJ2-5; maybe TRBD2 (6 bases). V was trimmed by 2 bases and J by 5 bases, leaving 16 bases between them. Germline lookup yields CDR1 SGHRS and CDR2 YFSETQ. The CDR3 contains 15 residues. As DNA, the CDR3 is TGCGCCAGCAGCTTCTCGACCCAGGGAGGCGAGACCCAGTACTTC. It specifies CASSFSTQGGETQYF.

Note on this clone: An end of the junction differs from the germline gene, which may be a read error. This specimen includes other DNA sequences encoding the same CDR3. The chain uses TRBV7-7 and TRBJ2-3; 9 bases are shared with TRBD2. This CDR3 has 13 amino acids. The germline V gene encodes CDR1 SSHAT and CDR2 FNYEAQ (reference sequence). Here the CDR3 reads CASSLAGADTQYF. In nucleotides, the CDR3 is TGTGCTAGCAGCTTAGCGGGGGCAGATACGCAGTATTTT.

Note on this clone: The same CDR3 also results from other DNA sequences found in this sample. The CDR3: CASSLGDSNQPQHF. The CDR3 DNA sequence: TGTGCCAGCAGCTTAGGGGATAGCAATCAGCCCCAGCATTTT. This chain connects TRBV7-9 to TRBJ1-5, with unresolved D. Germline CDR1 is SEHNR and CDR2 is FQNEAQ (reference sequence). The V gene lost 1 base and the J gene lost 0 bases, with 4 bases spanning the gap. The CDR3 runs to 14 residues.

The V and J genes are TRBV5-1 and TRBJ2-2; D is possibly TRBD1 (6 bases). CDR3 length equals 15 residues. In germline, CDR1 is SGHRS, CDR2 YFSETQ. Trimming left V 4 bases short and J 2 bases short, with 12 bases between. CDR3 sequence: CASSPGQFNTGELFF. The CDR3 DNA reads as TGCGCCAGCAGCCCCGGACAGTTCAACACCGGGGAGCTGTTTTTT.

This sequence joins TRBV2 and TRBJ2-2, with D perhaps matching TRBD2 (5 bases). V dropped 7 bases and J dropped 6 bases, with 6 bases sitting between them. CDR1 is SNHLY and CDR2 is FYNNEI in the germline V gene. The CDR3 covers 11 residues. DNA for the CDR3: TGTGCCAGCAAGAGGGCCGGGGAGCTGTTTTTT. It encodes CASKRAGELFF.

In DNA, the CDR3 is TGTGCCAGCAGCTTAGATCGCAGGGGCACCTACGAGCAGTACTTC. It is translated as CASSLDRRGTYEQYF. The V and J genes are TRBV7-2 and TRBJ2-7; weak D call: TRBD1 (6 bases). CDR3 size: 15 residues. CDR1 is SGHTA and CDR2 is FQGNSA in the germline V gene. V lost 1 base to trimming and J lost 2 bases, with 12 bases between them.

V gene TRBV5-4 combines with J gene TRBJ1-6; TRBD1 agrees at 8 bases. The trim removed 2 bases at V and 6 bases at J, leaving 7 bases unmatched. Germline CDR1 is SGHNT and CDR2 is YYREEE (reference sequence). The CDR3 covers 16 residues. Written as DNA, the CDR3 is TGTGCCAGCAGCTTAGACAGGGGTAAGGGTAATTCACCCCTCCACTTT. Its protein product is CASSLDRGKGNSPLHF.